This entry is about one T cell receptor beta chain. The CDR3 sequence is 13 residues long. Germline CDR1 reads MGHRA; CDR2 reads YSYEKL. Trimming shortened V by 0 bases and J by 7 bases, and 7 bases separated the two germline ends. This entry comes from a study of T cell clones after liver transplantation. Study-wide background: In this trial, immunosuppression withdrawal was attempted within 2 years of liver transplant.

Measured with immunoSEQ multiplex PCR; TCRdb has only the in-frame clones, and not every one. The sample contains some 60,000 clones, about 70% of which appear only once. The chain couples TRBV4-1 to TRBJ1-5, with D hard to call. The TCR was taken from a human donor who received a liver transplant. This material consisted of CD4+ T cells from blood, taken before liver transplant. The CDR3 nucleotides are TGCGCCAGCAGCCAAGATCGGGAACAGCCCCAGCATTTT. Translating gives CASSQDREQPQHF.